The T cell receptor (beta chain) described here comes from a study of cytomegalovirus exposure and HLA in healthy donors. Study observations and caveats: The classifier reportedly diagnosed cytomegalovirus status with high specificity and sensitivity. The study put 150 or so TCR beta chains on its list as cytomegalovirus-associated.

The CDR3 is 14 residues long. Germline values: CDR1 SQVTM, CDR2 ANQGSEA. The V segment lost 7 bases and the J segment 4 bases; nucleotides outside the gene matches: 9. Concerning this clone itself: As yet, its antigen is unknown.

PCR employed 60 Vbeta and 13 Jbeta primers. The data were produced by immunoSEQ multiplex PCR, yet TCRdb's version contains in-frame clones alone and is incomplete. The sample has 130,000 or so clones; around nine tenths are singletons. This chain connects TRBV29-1 to TRBJ2-2, with 7 bases identical to TRBD2. The sequenced sample was PBMCs. This sequence was found in a woman aged 25 to 39 in good health and CMV-seronegative. The CDR3 spells CSATVRESTGELFF. CDR3 sequence (DNA): TGCAGCGCTACGGTGCGGGAGAGCACCGGGGAGCTGTTTTTT.